A selection of T cell receptor beta chains follows, all from one sample in a study of blood T cell repertoires in COVID-19. Produced via immunoSEQ multiplex PCR; TCRdb's table is partial and in-frame only. Here the sample spans about 21,000 clones, roughly 75% being singletons. Sequencing input: peripheral blood. These receptors originate from a man between 60 and 75 years old with active COVID-19. CDR3s leave out the opening cysteine and the closing phenylalanine or tryptophan. D genes are given only for firm matches.

d_gene,v_gene,j_gene,len,CDR3aa
TRBD2,TRBV19,TRBJ2-1,10,ASMRPGGEQF
-,TRBV13,TRBJ1-2,11,ASSLTADYGYT
TRBD1,TRBV9,TRBJ1-4,14,ASSEEQGANNEKLF
-,TRBV29-1,TRBJ1-2,12,SVHRRQDIYGYT
-,TRBV6-5,TRBJ2-7,14,ASSWGTGHHSYEQY
-,TRBV10-3,TRBJ2-7,15,APRGGTKTPPSDEQY
TRBD1,TRBV30,TRBJ2-1,10,AWSQQGNEQF
TRBD1,TRBV19,TRBJ2-7,12,ASSMGGQGYEQY
-,TRBV7-9,TRBJ2-7,10,ASSPGTYEQY
TRBD2,TRBV6-5,TRBJ2-1,13,ASVGTSGGYNEQF
TRBD2,TRBV28,TRBJ2-7,12,ASRASGSAYEQY
-,TRBV3-1/TRBV3-2,TRBJ2-3,13,ASSQASGSTDTQY
TRBD1,TRBV28,TRBJ2-3,14,ASTSITGGLTDTQY
TRBD2,TRBV24-1,TRBJ2-1,13,ATSLGLAGVGEQF
-,TRBV7-9,TRBJ1-4,11,ASSLPQSEKLF
TRBD1,TRBV19,TRBJ1-1,13,ASSPLFDRATEAF
-,TRBV5-1,TRBJ2-3,13,ASGLRVPTTDTQY
-,TRBV11-2,TRBJ2-2,14,ASSLVAGAVTGELF
-,TRBV5-5,TRBJ1-5,13,ASSLIGGSNQPQH
-,TRBV9,TRBJ2-1,10,ASSVVADEQF
-,TRBV6-2/TRBV6-3,TRBJ1-1,11,ASSPEDFAAAF
-,TRBV4-2,TRBJ2-2,15,ASSQDRETPNTGELF
-,TRBV24-1,TRBJ1-1,11,ATSDLRGSRAF
TRBD1,TRBV11-3,TRBJ2-5,13,ASSSPTGGGETQY
TRBD1,TRBV28,TRBJ2-2,13,ASSQTGAFDGELF
-,TRBV21-1,TRBJ2-7,13,AYLVRRGLINGEY
TRBD1,TRBV18,TRBJ1-1,13,ASSPEAGGFTEAF
-,TRBV5-1,TRBJ2-3,14,ASSLDDGRGVDTQY
-,TRBV27,TRBJ2-2,11,ASREGTIGELF
TRBD2,TRBV5-4,TRBJ2-3,13,ASSRGLAGPDTQY
-,TRBV12-3/TRBV12-4,TRBJ2-7,9,ASSFSGEQY
TRBD2,TRBV5-1,TRBJ2-5,13,ASSLAGTSGQVQY
TRBD2,TRBV4-2,TRBJ2-7,17,ASSHPRLAGGPETYEQY
-,TRBV12-2,TRBJ2-1,13,ASRLRTSGYNEQF
-,TRBV5-6,TRBJ2-1,12,ASSQGRSYNEQF
TRBD1,TRBV11-3,TRBJ2-1,16,ASSSTGMGQSSYNEQF
TRBD1,TRBV18,TRBJ2-3,14,ASSPQGAVSTDTQY
TRBD2,TRBV4-2,TRBJ2-5,14,ASSQDPNGRLGTQY
TRBD1,TRBV4-3,TRBJ1-3,13,ASSHDRGSGNTIY
TRBD1,TRBV29-1,TRBJ1-5,11,SAGTADNQPQH
-,TRBV11-3,TRBJ1-5,13,ASSLRRQSNQPQH
-,TRBV24-1,TRBJ2-1,14,ATSDLAQGPSNEQF
TRBD2,TRBV24-1,TRBJ2-3,13,ATSESGGGTDTQY
TRBD1,TRBV3-1/TRBV3-2,TRBJ2-1,13,ASSQEVTGGNEQF
-,TRBV3-1/TRBV3-2,TRBJ2-7,10,ASSHRDYEQY
-,TRBV4-2,TRBJ1-2,12,ASSQDADNYGYT
-,TRBV4-1,TRBJ1-1,12,ASSQDAGGTEAF
-,TRBV19,TRBJ1-1,12,ATSLSRGGTEAF
TRBD2,TRBV7-9,TRBJ2-3,16,ASLGPVAGPGRADTQY
-,TRBV11-2,TRBJ2-7,13,ASSLVATSNYEQY
-,TRBV2,TRBJ2-1,11,ASSEQGMGEQF
-,TRBV7-9,TRBJ2-7,11,ASSFLGRWEQY
TRBD2,TRBV4-3,TRBJ2-1,16,ASSQETTEREAYNEQF